This T cell receptor beta chain was sequenced in a study of blood T cells in healthy people across ages. In regard to this clonotype: Its antigen is undetermined.

Findings and limits, study-wide: Higher diversity and more naive CD4+ cells were features of long-lived donors, compared to aged donors.

The CDR3 is 13 residues long. CDR1 is DFQATT, CDR2 SNEGSKA, per germline (reference sequence). The junction had 5 bases not matched to a gene; V was cut back by 6 bases and J by 5 bases. Then a second PCR, running about 7 to 11 cycles, was carried out with a sample-barcoded 5' primer and a J-beta primer mix. Every single cDNA molecule received a tag from a template-switch adaptor with 12 random nucleotides. TCRdb reprocessed the 5' RACE reads with MiXCR, giving one entry per CDR3 protein. Among roughly 1,800,000 distinct CDR3 sequences, around half were seen once, and the ten largest hold roughly 2.1%. Caucasian individuals from Russia who were healthy and aged 6 to 90 acted as donors. PBMCs were isolated at a quantity of at least 6.5 million per sample.

V and J are TRBV20-1 and TRBJ1-1; 11 positions match TRBD1. This sequence originates from a woman between 35 and 50 years old in good health. Sequenced material: blood. The CDR3 nucleotides read TGCAGTGCACAGGACAGGGGGCGAACTGAAGCTTTCTTT. Its protein product is CSAQDRGRTEAFF.